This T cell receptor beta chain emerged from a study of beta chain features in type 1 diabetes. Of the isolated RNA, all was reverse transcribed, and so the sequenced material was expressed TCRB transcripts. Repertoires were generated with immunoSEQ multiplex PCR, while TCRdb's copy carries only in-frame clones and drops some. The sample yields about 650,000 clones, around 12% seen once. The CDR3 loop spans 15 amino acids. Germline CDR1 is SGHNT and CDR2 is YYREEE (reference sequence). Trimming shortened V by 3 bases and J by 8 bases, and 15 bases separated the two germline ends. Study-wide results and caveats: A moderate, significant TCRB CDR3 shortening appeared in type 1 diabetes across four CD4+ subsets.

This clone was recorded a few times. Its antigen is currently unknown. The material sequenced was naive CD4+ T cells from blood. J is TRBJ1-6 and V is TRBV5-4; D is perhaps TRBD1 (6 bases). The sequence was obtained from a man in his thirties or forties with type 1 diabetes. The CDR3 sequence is CASSSGPGEDSPLHF. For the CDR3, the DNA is TGTGCCAGCAGCTCGGGACCAGGGGAGGATTCACCCCTCCACTTT.